These 6 T cell receptor beta chains originate from one sample sequenced in a study of untreated major depressive disorder. Findings and limits, study-wide: TRBV05-01 (Vbeta 5.1) usage was higher in CD4+ T cells of depressed patients than controls.

Using immunoSEQ multiplex PCR, the repertoire was profiled, and TCRdb retains in-frame clones only, with some absent. The sample carries around 13,000 clones, 85% to 95% recorded once. Their antigens are not known. Sequencing was done on a sample of CD4+ T cells from PBMCs. The receptors derive from a woman under 40 with major depressive disorder.

This clone was observed once. The chain joins TRBV19 to TRBJ2-1; 10 bases line up with TRBD2. The CDR3 spans 17 residues. With 3 bases clipped from V and 7 bases from J, the junction kept 12 bases outside the gene matches. Germline values: CDR1 LNHDA, CDR2 SQIVND (reference sequence). Here the CDR3 DNA reads TGTGCCAGTAGTATTGGTAGTGCTAGCGGGAGTAAAAATGAGCAGTTCTTC. This sequence encodes CASSIGSASGSKNEQFF.

V gene TRBV27 combines with J gene TRBJ1-1; D is possibly TRBD1 (5 bases). Germline loops: CDR1 MNHEY, CDR2 SMNVEV (reference sequence). V was pared by 4 bases and J by 1 base, with 10 bases between. The CDR3 consists of 14 residues. The CDR3 loop is CASSSATANTEAFF. The CDR3 bases are TGTGCCAGCAGTTCCGCGACAGCGAACACTGAAGCTTTCTTT.

The V gene is TRBV5-4, the J gene TRBJ1-4, with D maybe TRBD1 (5 bases). Germline V CDR1 and CDR2: SGHNT, YYREEE (reference sequence). Trimming shortened V by 0 bases and J by 2 bases, and 11 bases separated the two germline ends. The CDR3 contains 16 residues. The CDR3 sequence: CASSLARRDTNEKLFF. The CDR3 DNA reads TGTGCCAGCAGCTTGGCCCGCCGGGACACTAATGAAAAACTGTTTTTT. The full variable domain, completed using reference TRBV5-4 and TRBJ1-4, is ETGVTQSPTHLIKTRGQQVTLRCSSQSGHNTVSWYQQALGQGPQFIFQYYREEENGRGNFPPRFSGLQFPNYSSELNVNALELDDSALYLCASSLARRDTNEKLFFGSGTQLSVL.

The chain carries TRBV7-2 and TRBJ2-7, with D perhaps given as TRBD1 or TRBD2 (5 bases each). The V end was cut by 6 bases, the J end by 5 bases, with 14 bases between. Germline V gene sequence: CDR1 SGHTA, CDR2 FQGNSA. This CDR3 comprises 13 residues. DNA of the CDR3: TGTGCCAGCAGGCTAACGGGACGAAACGAGCAGTACTTC. Translating it yields CASRLTGRNEQYF.

The chain recombines TRBV5-1 with TRBJ1-5; D call uncertain. The CDR3 runs to 14 residues. Trimming took off 7 bases at V and 0 bases at J, with 11 bases between the two ends. From germline, CDR1 is SGHRS and CDR2 YFSETQ. Written as DNA, the CDR3 is TGCGCCAGCGCGCCGGGGTATAGCAATCAGCCCCAGCATTTT. Encoded protein: CASAPGYSNQPQHF.

The rearrangement joins TRBV10-2 to TRBJ2-7; 9 nucleotides agree with TRBD1. There are 9 residues in the CDR3. Germline CDR1 reads WSHSY; CDR2 reads SAAADI. Trimming took 10 bases from V and 13 from J; bases not matched to a gene: 5. In DNA, the CDR3 is TGCGCCACCGAACAGGGGGCTTACTTC. Amino acids: CATEQGAYF.